This T cell receptor (beta chain) derives from a study of blood T cell repertoires in COVID-19. Looked up from germline, CDR1 is MNHEY and CDR2 is SVGAGI. The CDR3 is made up of 14 amino acids. Germline trimming cut 4 bases from V and 5 bases from J; bases unmatched to any gene: 6. The method was immunoSEQ multiplex PCR; TCRdb's version includes in-frame clones alone and lacks a portion of them. The table lists some 300,000 clones, roughly 90% of them singletons. Individuals aged about 18 to 95 years were recruited from some 26 US areas. Sequenced input: PBMCs or T cells enriched from blood (not recorded which). The chain recombines TRBV6-5 with TRBJ1-2; 8 nucleotides align to TRBD1. This receptor was identified in a woman in her forties or fifties who had been exposed to COVID-19. CDR3 residues: CASSFDRGQYGYTF. CDR3 nucleotide sequence: TGTGCCAGCAGTTTCGACAGGGGACAGTATGGCTACACCTTC.